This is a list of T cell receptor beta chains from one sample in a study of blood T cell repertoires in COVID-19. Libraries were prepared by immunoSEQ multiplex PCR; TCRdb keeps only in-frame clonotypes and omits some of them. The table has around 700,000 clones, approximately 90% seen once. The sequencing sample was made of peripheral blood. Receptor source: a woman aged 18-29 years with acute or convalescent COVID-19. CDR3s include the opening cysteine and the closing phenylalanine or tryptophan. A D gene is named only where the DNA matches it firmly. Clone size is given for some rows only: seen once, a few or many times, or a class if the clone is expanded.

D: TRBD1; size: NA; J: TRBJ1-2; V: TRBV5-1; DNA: TGCGCCAGCAGCTTGGACAGGGGGACAGGGGGCTACACCTTC; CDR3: CASSLDRGTGGYTF
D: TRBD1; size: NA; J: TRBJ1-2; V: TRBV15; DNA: TGTGCCACCAGCAGAGGGACAGGTGATGGCTACACCTTC; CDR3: CATSRGTGDGYTF
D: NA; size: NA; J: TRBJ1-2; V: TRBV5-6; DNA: TGTGCCAGCAGCTTGCAGAGCCGAGGGGGCTACACCTTC; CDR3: CASSLQSRGGYTF
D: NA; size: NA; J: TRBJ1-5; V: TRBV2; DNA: TGTGCCAGCAGGGAGGAGACCGCGAATCAGCCCCAGCATTTT; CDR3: CASREETANQPQHF
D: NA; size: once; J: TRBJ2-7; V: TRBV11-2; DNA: TGTGCCAGCAGCCCCTTTTTAGGGCAGGGCTCCTACGAGCAGTACTTC; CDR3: CASSPFLGQGSYEQYF
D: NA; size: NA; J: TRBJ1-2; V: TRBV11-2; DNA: TGTGCCAGCAGCTTCACGATCCCGGGAGGATGGGGCTACACCTTC; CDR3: CASSFTIPGGWGYTF
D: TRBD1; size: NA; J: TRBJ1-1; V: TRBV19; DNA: TGTGCCAGTAGTCTCCGGACAGGGGGGACTGAAGCTTTCTTT; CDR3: CASSLRTGGTEAFF
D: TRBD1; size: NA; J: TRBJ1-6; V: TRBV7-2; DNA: TGTGCCAGCAGCCCCGGCCCGACAGGGGTTGGTTCACCCCTCCACTTT; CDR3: CASSPGPTGVGSPLHF
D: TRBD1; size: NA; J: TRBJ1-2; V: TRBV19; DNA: TGTGCCAGTAGTATGGACCGGACAGGGTTCTATGGCTACACCTTC; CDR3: CASSMDRTGFYGYTF
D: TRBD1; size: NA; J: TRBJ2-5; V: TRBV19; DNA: TGTGCCAGTAGCACAGGGGACGTCCAAGAGACCCAGTACTTC; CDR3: CASSTGDVQETQYF
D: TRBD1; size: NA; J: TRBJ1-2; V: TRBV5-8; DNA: TGTGCCAGCAGCTCCGGGACAGGGGAACCTAACTATGGCTACACCTTC; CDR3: CASSSGTGEPNYGYTF
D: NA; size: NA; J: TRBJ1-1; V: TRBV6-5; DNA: TGTGCCAGCAGCCTAAGGCAGGGGAACACTGAAGCTTTCTTT; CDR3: CASSLRQGNTEAFF
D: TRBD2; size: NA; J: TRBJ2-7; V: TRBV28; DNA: TGTGCCAGCAGTCCTGCGGGGGGCGAGCAGTACTTC; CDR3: CASSPAGGEQYF
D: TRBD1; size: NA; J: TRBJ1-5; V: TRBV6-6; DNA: TGTGCCAGCAGGCGAGGGACAGGGGTCGGGAATCAGCCCCAGCATTTT; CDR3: CASRRGTGVGNQPQHF